These T cell receptor beta chains were read from a single sample in a study of identical twins. TCRdb redid the calling of the 5' RACE reads with MiXCR, one entry per CDR3 protein. Of around 250,000 distinct CDR3 sequences listed, 6.5% are singletons. These data also featured in a second study, about T cells expressing NK-cell markers.

The sequenced material came from CD8+ T cells sorted from blood. These receptors came from a woman between 18 and 30 years old in good health. Both conserved end residues are part of each CDR3. The D gene is left open where the match is weak. Size values are once, few and many counts, or a class for expanded clones, and some rows have none.

clone_size	d_call	v_call	j_call	cdr3_nt	cdr3_aa
many	NA	TRBV3-1	TRBJ2-7	TGTGCCAGCAGCCAAGAAGACGGATCCTACGAGCAGTACTTC	CASSQEDGSYEQYF
many	TRBD2	TRBV7-9	TRBJ2-3	TGTGCCAGCAGCCCCGCCGGACTAGCTAGAGATACGCAGTATTTT	CASSPAGLARDTQYF
few	TRBD2	TRBV7-9	TRBJ2-6	TGTGCCAGCCGCGGTAGCGGGGCTACCTCTGGGGCCAACGTCCTGACTTTC	CASRGSGATSGANVLTF
NA	NA	TRBV9	TRBJ2-7	TGTGCCAGCAGCCAATGGACCGTGTCTTACGAGCAGTACTTC	CASSQWTVSYEQYF
many	TRBD1	TRBV20-1	TRBJ1-6	TGCAGTGCTATAGTACCGGGACAGGGGGCGGAACCCTATAATTCACCCCTCCACTTT	CSAIVPGQGAEPYNSPLHF
NA	TRBD1	TRBV9	TRBJ1-2	TGTGCCAGCAGCACCGGGACAGGTTTTTATGGCTACACCTTC	CASSTGTGFYGYTF
few	NA	TRBV11-2	TRBJ2-3	TGTGCCAGCAGCTTAGATCTAACGGGGGAGTCTGATACGCAGTATTTT	CASSLDLTGESDTQYF
many	NA	TRBV6-2/TRBV6-3	TRBJ2-7	TGTGCCAGCAGTTCCGGGACTCGAAGGACCTCCTACGAGCAGTACTTC	CASSSGTRRTSYEQYF
many	NA	TRBV9	TRBJ2-2	TGTGCCAGCAGCGTAGCTGGGGGGACCGGGGAGCTGTTTTTT	CASSVAGGTGELFF
NA	NA	TRBV5-4	TRBJ2-3	TGTGCCAGCAGCTACCTGGGGCGGAGGTCGAGGACAGATACGCAGTATTTT	CASSYLGRRSRTDTQYF
NA	NA	TRBV7-9	TRBJ1-1	TGTGCCAGCAGCTTAGCGGAGGTCAGATCAGCTTTCTTT	CASSLAEVRSAFF
few	NA	TRBV11-2	TRBJ2-3	TGTGCCAGCAGCCCCCCCTACGCCGGGACCACAGATACGCAGTATTTT	CASSPPYAGTTDTQYF
many	TRBD2	TRBV7-6	TRBJ2-3	TGTGCCAGCAGCTTAGCCTGGGGAGGGAGCACCCTAACAGATACGCAGTATTTT	CASSLAWGGSTLTDTQYF
many	NA	TRBV20-1	TRBJ1-1	TGCAGTGTGGGTGCAGTCGATGAAGCTTTCTTT	CSVGAVDEAFF
few	TRBD2	TRBV7-9	TRBJ2-1	TGTGCCAGCAAATATAGGGGTAGCGGGATCACCCATGAGCAGTTCTTC	CASKYRGSGITHEQFF
few	NA	TRBV12-3/TRBV12-4	TRBJ2-3	TGTGCCAGCAGTGGGGCTGGAGATACGCAGTATTTT	CASSGAGDTQYF
few	NA	TRBV6-5	TRBJ1-1	TGTGCCAGCAGTTACTCGGGGTTGAGAGCCACTGAAGCTTTCTTT	CASSYSGLRATEAFF
many	TRBD2	TRBV7-2	TRBJ2-5	TGTGCCAGCAGCTTCTACGGGACTAGCGGCCAAGAGACCCAGTACTTC	CASSFYGTSGQETQYF
NA	NA	TRBV6-8	TRBJ2-1	TGTGCCAGCAGTTACTCATGGGGGCTCTTC	CASSYSWGLF
NA	NA	TRBV27	TRBJ2-5	TGTGCCAGCAGTCCAGCCCTAGGAGATCCATTGTACTTC	CASSPALGDPLYF
NA	NA	TRBV21-1	TRBJ1-3	TGTGCCAGCAGCAACATAAGAAACAGGGGGCTCTCTGGAAACACCATATATTTT	CASSNIRNRGLSGNTIYF
NA	NA	TRBV9	TRBJ1-2	TGTGCCAGCAGCGTCGGGGGCGGCTACACCTTC	CASSVGGGYTF
NA	TRBD1	TRBV4-1	TRBJ1-4	TGCGCCAGCAGCCAAGATAGGAGGGAAACAGGGGCCGAAAAACTGTTTTTT	CASSQDRRETGAEKLFF
NA	NA	TRBV20-1	TRBJ1-1	TGCAGTGCTAGGACCCATGGAGGAGCGAACACTGAAGCTTTCTTT	CSARTHGGANTEAFF
few	NA	TRBV30	TRBJ1-2	TGTGCCTGGAGTGTACGTCAGCTTCTAGATGGCTACACCTTC	CAWSVRQLLDGYTF
NA	NA	TRBV18	TRBJ1-1	TGTGCCAGCTCACCACCGTACGCAGGGGCTTATGTCACTGAAGCTTTCTTT	CASSPPYAGAYVTEAFF
many	NA	TRBV12-3/TRBV12-4	TRBJ2-2	TGTGCCAGCAGTTTCGGGGCTTACACCGGGGAGCTGTTTTTT	CASSFGAYTGELFF
NA	NA	TRBV7-9	TRBJ2-7	TGTGCCAGCAGCTCGGTCAATGGCGAGCAGTACTTC	CASSSVNGEQYF
few	NA	TRBV14	TRBJ2-7	TGTGCCAGCAGCCAAATGGGGCTCCCCTACGAGCAGTACTTC	CASSQMGLPYEQYF
few	NA	TRBV9	TRBJ2-3	TGTGCCAGCAGTGAAGGAGCTCCCACAGATACGCAGTATTTT	CASSEGAPTDTQYF
NA	NA	TRBV4-1	TRBJ2-3	TGCGCCAGCAGCCCTTTGCCCCTTAGTGACGGGAGCACAGATACGCAGTATTTT	CASSPLPLSDGSTDTQYF
many	NA	TRBV4-1	TRBJ1-2	TGCGCCAGCAGCACCGACCCCAGGGACGGCTACACCTTC	CASSTDPRDGYTF
NA	NA	TRBV5-1	TRBJ2-2	TGCGCCAGCAGAGAACCATGGGACACCGGGGAGCTGTTTTTT	CASREPWDTGELFF
many	NA	TRBV7-9	TRBJ2-7	TGTGCCAGCAGCTCAAAAGTCTCCTACGAGCAGTACTTC	CASSSKVSYEQYF
many	TRBD1	TRBV3-1	TRBJ2-5	TGTGCCAGCAGCCACCCCGGGACAGGACAAGAGACCCAGTACTTC	CASSHPGTGQETQYF
NA	NA	TRBV27	TRBJ2-1	TGTGCCAGCAGCCAAACTCCGCTTGTTGTGGGCGCCTACAATGAGCAGTTCTTC	CASSQTPLVVGAYNEQFF